These 4 T cell receptor beta chains share one sample of origin, sequenced in a study of neurological immune-mediated disorders. MiXCR, applied by TCRdb to the 5' RACE reads, yields one record per CDR3 protein. The repertoire consists of around 70,000 distinct CDR3 sequences, with 4% to 6% occurring once and the leading ten covering around 2.8%. Source material: PBMCs. The receptors were sampled from a young woman with multiple sclerosis.

This clonotype was observed many times. This chain uses TRBV29-1 with TRBJ2-2; D is unresolved. V lost 7 bases to trimming and J lost 3 bases, with 18 bases between them. Germline V gene data show CDR1 as SQVTM and CDR2 as ANQGSEA. The CDR3 is 15 residues long. CDR3 sequence: CSAPGVGIYTGELFF. CDR3 in DNA: TGCAGCGCCCCCGGAGTAGGAATTTACACCGGGGAGCTGTTTTTT.

This clonotype has ten or more counts. Here the CDR3 reads CSAGRGMGTDTQYF. CDR3 nucleotide sequence: TGCAGTGCCGGCCGGGGGATGGGCACAGATACGCAGTATTTT. The chain couples TRBV20-1 to TRBJ2-3; D possibly corresponds to TRBD2 (6 bases). CDR1 is DFQATT and CDR2 is SNEGSKA in the germline V gene (reference sequence). This CDR3 has 14 residues. V dropped 6 bases and J dropped 1 base, with 14 bases sitting between them.

This clonotype occurred many times. The chain is built from TRBV4-2 and TRBJ1-5; D may be TRBD1 (5 bases). Trimming removed 0 bases at V and 6 bases at J, with 9 bases between. Germline assignment: CDR1 LGHNA and CDR2 YNFKEQ. This CDR3 contains 14 residues. The CDR3 sequence: CASSQEGRGQPQHF. For the CDR3, the DNA is TGTGCCAGCAGCCAAGAGGGGAGGGGTCAGCCCCAGCATTTT.

This clonotype was counted a single time. The rearrangement links TRBV2 to TRBJ2-7; maybe TRBD2 (6 bases). The CDR3 has 13 amino acids. The V and J ends lost 4 bases and 5 bases respectively, with 12 bases between them. Germline V gene sequence: CDR1 SNHLY, CDR2 FYNNEI. CDR3: CASSGGWGDEQYF. The CDR3 coding sequence is TGTGCCAGCAGTGGGGGTTGGGGGGACGAGCAGTACTTC.